One sample yielded the 16 T cell receptor beta chains listed below, sequenced in a study of post-analysis software for immune sequencing data. Overall study results and limits: Roughly five TRBV segments appeared more often in patients than in controls, and TRBV5-6, TRBV5-1 and TRBV20-1 were among these.

Their specific antigens are unknown. Carried by the TCR beta cDNA libraries were unique molecular identifiers. TCRdb redid the calling of the PCR reads with MiXCR, one entry per CDR3 protein. The data show fewer than 850,000 distinct CDR3 sequences, roughly 46% seen once. Sequencing input: blood. These receptors originate from a girl aged 10 to 17 with multiple sclerosis.

The V call is TRBV7-2, the J call TRBJ2-7, with 7 bases that match TRBD1. Trimming at V came to 5 bases and at J to 0 bases, leaving 7 bases not matched to a gene. Germline V lookup: CDR1 SGHTA, CDR2 FQGNSA. CDR3 size: 15 residues. The CDR3 sequence is CASSTWTGPSYEQYF. The CDR3 region has the DNA TGTGCCAGCAGCACTTGGACAGGCCCCTCCTACGAGCAGTACTTC.

The rearrangement uses TRBV3-1 and TRBJ2-7; D perhaps matches TRBD1 (6 bases). Trimming pared 0 bases from V and 3 bases from J, leaving 24 bases between. The CDR3 loop spans 19 amino acids. The germline CDR1 and CDR2 sequences are LGHDT and YNNKEL (reference sequence). The CDR3 nucleotides are TGTGCCAGCAGCCAAGATGGGGAGACAGGTCCCCTTCATGTCTACGAGCAGTACTTC. Amino acid sequence: CASSQDGETGPLHVYEQYF.

This clonotype was found a few times. The CDR3 DNA reads TGTGCCAGCAGTTACACACGAGCCGGGACGGCGGGGGAGACCCAGTACTTC. Translated, it gives CASSYTRAGTAGETQYF. This chain links TRBV6-5 with TRBJ2-5; D is perhaps TRBD2 (6 bases). V was pared by 2 bases and J by 5 bases, with 21 bases between. Germline V gene sequence: CDR1 MNHEY, CDR2 SVGAGI. The CDR3 loop spans 17 amino acids.

There are a few counts of this clonotype. This chain connects TRBV29-1 to TRBJ1-1; 7 bases fit TRBD1. With V trimmed by 7 bases and J by 0 bases, 14 bases remained unmatched. The CDR3 loop spans 16 amino acids. Germline assignment: CDR1 SQVTM and CDR2 ANQGSEA. The CDR3 coding sequence is TGCAGCGCCGAAGGCAGGACAGGCTTCATGAACACTGAAGCTTTCTTT. Residues: CSAEGRTGFMNTEAFF.

This chain links TRBV4-1 with TRBJ2-1; 14 nucleotides match TRBD2. Germline V gene lookup returns CDR1 MGHRA and CDR2 YSYEKL. V lost 1 base, J lost 6 bases, and 8 bases stayed unmatched. The CDR3 length is 18 residues. The CDR3 loop is CASSQVDLGLAGANEQFF. The CDR3 bases are TGCGCCAGCAGCCAAGTGGACCTGGGACTAGCGGGAGCCAATGAGCAGTTCTTC.

The chain uses TRBV12-3 or TRBV12-4 and TRBJ1-1, with D unclear. This CDR3 is 14 amino acids long. Trimming left V 3 bases short and J 4 bases short, with 12 bases between. For the CDR3, the DNA is TGTGCCAGCAGTTTCGATAGAACGAGCACTGAAGCTTTCTTT. Its protein is CASSFDRTSTEAFF.

The chain recombines TRBV2 with TRBJ2-7; D is unclear. This CDR3 contains 16 residues. With 8 bases removed from V and 4 bases from J, the gap between germline ends came to 24 bases. In germline, CDR1 is SNHLY, CDR2 FYNNEI. The CDR3 nucleotides read TGTGCCAGCCGCGTCGACGGTGCTGGTCCAGCTTACGAGCAGTACTTC. Its protein is CASRVDGAGPAYEQYF.

The chain combines TRBV12-3 or TRBV12-4 with TRBJ1-5, with a possible D match to TRBD1 (6 bases). Trimming removed 6 bases from V and 6 bases from J, with 12 bases in between. The length of the CDR3 is 13 residues. CDR3 loop: CASSGGAVQPQHF. The CDR3 nucleotides are TGTGCCAGCAGCGGGGGGGCGGTTCAGCCCCAGCATTTT.

The J gene is TRBJ2-1, the V gene TRBV6-6, with TRBD2 identical over 9 bases. CDR3 length: 14 amino acids. J was trimmed by 7 bases and V by 2 bases; bases with no gene match: 3. Per germline, CDR1 MNHNY and CDR2 SVGAGI (reference sequence). CDR3 in DNA: TGTGCCAGCAGTTACAGGCTAGCGGGAAATGAGCAGTTCTTC. This sequence encodes CASSYRLAGNEQFF.

This clonotype has a handful of counts. The chain joins TRBV5-1 to TRBJ2-1; D unresolved. The CDR3 has 14 amino acids. The germline V gene encodes CDR1 SGHRS and CDR2 YFSETQ. V lost 0 bases to trimming and J lost 3 bases, with 7 bases between them. The CDR3 DNA reads as TGCGCCAGCAGCTTGGCAGCGAACTACAATGAGCAGTTCTTC. Translation gives CASSLAANYNEQFF. Full variable domain (remainder filled in from reference TRBV5-1 and TRBJ2-1): KAGVTQTPRYLIKTRGQQVTLSCSPISGHRSVSWYQQTPGQGLQFLFEYFSETQRNKGNFPGRFSGRQFSNSRSEMNVSTLELGDSALYLCASSLAANYNEQFFGPGTRLTVL.

The genes are TRBV4-1 and TRBJ2-7, with D possibly TRBD2 on 7 matching bases. Between the trimmed V and J ends, which lost 0 bases and 2 bases, there was a span of 14 bases. This CDR3 has 16 amino acids. Germline V CDR1 and CDR2: MGHRA, YSYEKL. CDR3 sequence: CASSQDSQGTTYEQYF. The CDR3 nucleotides read TGCGCCAGCAGCCAAGATAGTCAGGGGACTACCTACGAGCAGTACTTC.

This clonotype was observed a few times. V usage is TRBV10-3 and J usage is TRBJ1-2; 8 nucleotides line up with TRBD1. The germline CDR1 and CDR2 sequences are ENHRY and SYGVKD. V dropped 4 bases and J dropped 4; count of bases not matched to a gene: 5. The CDR3 is made up of 14 amino acids. CDR3 protein: CAISGGQGGYGYTF. The CDR3 nucleotides read TGTGCCATCAGTGGTGGACAGGGAGGCTATGGCTACACCTTC.

V is TRBV24-1 and J is TRBJ2-1; TRBD2 aligns across 13 bases. V shed 9 bases, J shed 6 bases, and the junction held 4 bases outside the gene matches. The CDR3 consists of 14 residues. Germline CDR1 and CDR2: KGHDR and SFDVKD. CDR3 in DNA: TGTGCCACCTCACTAGCGGGAGGGTTCAATGAGCAGTTCTTC. Its protein product is CATSLAGGFNEQFF.

The chain combines TRBV11-2 with TRBJ1-1, with 7 nucleotides matching TRBD1. V was pared by 5 bases and J by 1 base, with 10 bases of the junction left unmatched. This CDR3 comprises 16 residues. The germline V gene encodes CDR1 SGHAT and CDR2 FQNNGV. The CDR3 DNA sequence: TGTGCCAGCAGCCCCACCTTGGGACAGACGAACACTGAAGCTTTCTTT. It codes for CASSPTLGQTNTEAFF.

This clonotype has a handful of counts. Here the CDR3 reads CASSLGSGKKLFF. For the CDR3, the DNA is TGTGCCAGCAGCTTAGGCTCCGGCAAAAAACTGTTTTTT. This sequence joins TRBV7-9 and TRBJ1-4; D is undetermined. The CDR3 totals 13 residues. V was clipped by 1 base and J by 9 bases, with 9 bases between them. CDR1 is SEHNR and CDR2 is FQNEAQ in the germline V gene (reference sequence).

Note on this clonotype: Just one base apart from a much larger clone, this may be a read error. The rearrangement joins TRBV27 to TRBJ2-3; possible D gene TRBD1, 6 bases. V was shortened by 4 bases and J by 2 bases, with 19 bases between the two germline ends. The CDR3 is 17 residues long. Germline V lookup: CDR1 MNHEY, CDR2 SMNVEV (reference sequence). For the CDR3, the DNA is TGTGCCAGCAGTTGGATAAAAACGGGACAAGACACAGATACGCAGTATTTT. Translated: CASSWIKTGQDTDTQYF.